The entry below gives a single T cell receptor (beta chain) sequence along with its context. Every ophthalmopathy donor presented moderate-to-severe activity, CAS ≥3, NOSPECS ≥4 and duration under 3 months. Other autoimmune diseases, uncontrolled infections, pregnancy or lactation ruled patients out of participation. The data are from a study of Graves' ophthalmopathy and Graves' hyperthyroidism. Germline-derived CDR1 and CDR2 are SEHNR and FQNEAQ (reference sequence). Trimming cost V 4 bases and J 0 bases, with 10 bases left between them. The length of the CDR3 is 16 residues. Amplification of the TCR beta CDR3 regions used RNA transcripts (as template). Amplification began with first-round RT-PCR using HTBI primers, then second-round multiplex PCR was performed. TCRdb passed the multiplex PCR reads through MiXCR, listing each CDR3 protein once. The sample has about 230,000 distinct CDR3 sequences; approximately 42% are singletons.

Sequencing was carried out using peripheral blood. The V and J genes are TRBV7-9 and TRBJ2-6; D is possibly TRBD1 (6 bases). This TCR came from an adult man with Graves' ophthalmopathy. The CDR3 bases are TGTGCCAGCAGCTCCACAGGGTCCTCTGGGGCCAACGTCCTGACTTTC. Protein sequence: CASSSTGSSGANVLTF.